This T cell receptor (beta chain) came from a study of blood T cell repertoires in COVID-19. Study-level background: Collection of acute and convalescent COVID-19 samples took place in the United States, Italy and Spain. In each case, the material was cDNA or gDNA derived from T cells, B-cell-depleted T cells, or PBMCs.

In the original analysis: Reference gene primer amplification gave nucleated cell count estimates. TCRdb's table, derived via immunoSEQ multiplex PCR, lists solely in-frame clones and lacks some. For V, J and clone size, that table is used; D and trimming come from the DNA. The sample has roughly 200,000 clones, 88% seen once. Germline values: CDR1 MNHEY, CDR2 SVGAGI. The V gene lost 5 bases and the J gene lost 4 bases, with 14 bases spanning the gap. The CDR3 has 14 residues. This clonotype originated in a man aged 18 to 30 with active or convalescent COVID-19. This sequence joins TRBV6-5 and TRBJ1-2; D gene unclear. Sequences were obtained from peripheral blood. In DNA, the CDR3 is TGTGCCAGCAGTCGAGGTGATTACGTCTATGGCTACACCTTC. Amino acid sequence: CASSRGDYVYGYTF.